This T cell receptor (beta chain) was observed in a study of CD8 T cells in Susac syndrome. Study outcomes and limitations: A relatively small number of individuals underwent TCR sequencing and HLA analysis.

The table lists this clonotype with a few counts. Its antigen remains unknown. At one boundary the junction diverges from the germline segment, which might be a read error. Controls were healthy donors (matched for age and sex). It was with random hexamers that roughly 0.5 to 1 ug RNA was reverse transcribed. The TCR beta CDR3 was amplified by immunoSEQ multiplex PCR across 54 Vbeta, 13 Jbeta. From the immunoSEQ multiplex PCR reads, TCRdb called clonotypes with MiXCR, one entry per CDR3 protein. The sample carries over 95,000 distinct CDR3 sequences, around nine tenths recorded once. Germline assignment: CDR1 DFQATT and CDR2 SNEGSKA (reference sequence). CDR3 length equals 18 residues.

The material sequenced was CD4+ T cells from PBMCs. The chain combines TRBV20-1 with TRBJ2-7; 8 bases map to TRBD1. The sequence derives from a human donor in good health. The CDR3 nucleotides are TGCAGTGCTAGAGGGTCCCTCCGGACAGGGATTTACTCCTACGAGCAGTATTTC. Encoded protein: CSARGSLRTGIYSYEQYF.